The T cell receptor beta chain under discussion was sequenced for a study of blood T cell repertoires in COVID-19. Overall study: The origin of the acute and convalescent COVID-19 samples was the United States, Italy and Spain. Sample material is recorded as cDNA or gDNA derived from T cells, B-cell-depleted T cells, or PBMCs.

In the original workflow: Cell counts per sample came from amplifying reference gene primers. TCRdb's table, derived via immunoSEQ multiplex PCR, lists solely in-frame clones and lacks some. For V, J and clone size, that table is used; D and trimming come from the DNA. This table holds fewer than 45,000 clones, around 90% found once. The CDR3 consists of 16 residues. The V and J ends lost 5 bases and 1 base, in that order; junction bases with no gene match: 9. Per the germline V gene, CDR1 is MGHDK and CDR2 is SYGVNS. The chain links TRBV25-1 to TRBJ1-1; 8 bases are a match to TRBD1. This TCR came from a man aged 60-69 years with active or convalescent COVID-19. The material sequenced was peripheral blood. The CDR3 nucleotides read TGTGCCAGCAGTCCAGGAACAGGGGGGAAGAACACTGAAGCTTTCTTT. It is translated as CASSPGTGGKNTEAFF.